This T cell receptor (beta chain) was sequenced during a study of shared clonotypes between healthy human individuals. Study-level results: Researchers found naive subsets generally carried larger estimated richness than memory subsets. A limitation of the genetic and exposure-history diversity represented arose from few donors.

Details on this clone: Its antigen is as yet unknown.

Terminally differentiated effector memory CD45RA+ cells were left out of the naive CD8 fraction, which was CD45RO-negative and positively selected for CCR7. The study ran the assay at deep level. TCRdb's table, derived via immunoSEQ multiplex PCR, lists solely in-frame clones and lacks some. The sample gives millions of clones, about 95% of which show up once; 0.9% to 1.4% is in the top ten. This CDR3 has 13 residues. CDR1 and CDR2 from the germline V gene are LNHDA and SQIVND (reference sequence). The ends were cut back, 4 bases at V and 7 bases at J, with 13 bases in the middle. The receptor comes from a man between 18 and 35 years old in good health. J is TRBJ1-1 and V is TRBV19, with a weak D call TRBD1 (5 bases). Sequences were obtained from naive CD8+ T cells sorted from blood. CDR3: CASSTGTGNEAFF. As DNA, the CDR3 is TGTGCCAGTAGTACCGGGACCGGGAATGAAGCTTTCTTT. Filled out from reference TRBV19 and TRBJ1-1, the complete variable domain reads DGGITQSPKYLFRKEGQNVTLSCEQNLNHDAMYWYRQDPGQGLRLIYYSQIVNDFQKGDIAEGYSVSREKKESFPLTVTSAQKNPTAFYLCASSTGTGNEAFFGQGTRLTVV.